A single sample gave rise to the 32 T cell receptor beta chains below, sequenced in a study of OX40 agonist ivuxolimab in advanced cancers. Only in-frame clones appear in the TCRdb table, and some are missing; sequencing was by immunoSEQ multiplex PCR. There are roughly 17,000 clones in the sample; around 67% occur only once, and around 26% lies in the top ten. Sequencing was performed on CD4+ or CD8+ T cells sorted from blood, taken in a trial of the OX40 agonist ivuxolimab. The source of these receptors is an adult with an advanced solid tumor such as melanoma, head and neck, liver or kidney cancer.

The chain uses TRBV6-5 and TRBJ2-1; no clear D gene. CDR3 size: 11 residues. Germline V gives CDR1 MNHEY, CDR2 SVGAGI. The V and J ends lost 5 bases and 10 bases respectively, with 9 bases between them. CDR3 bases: TGTGCCAGCAGTGAAATGAGCGAGCAGTTCTTC. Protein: CASSEMSEQFF.

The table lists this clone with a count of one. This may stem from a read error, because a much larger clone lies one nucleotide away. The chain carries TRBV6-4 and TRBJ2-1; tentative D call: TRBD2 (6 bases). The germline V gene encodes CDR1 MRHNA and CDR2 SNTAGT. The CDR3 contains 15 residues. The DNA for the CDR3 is TGTGCCAGCAGTGAGTCCGCGGGACCCGAGGGTGAGCAGCTCTTC. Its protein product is CASSESAGPEGEQLF.

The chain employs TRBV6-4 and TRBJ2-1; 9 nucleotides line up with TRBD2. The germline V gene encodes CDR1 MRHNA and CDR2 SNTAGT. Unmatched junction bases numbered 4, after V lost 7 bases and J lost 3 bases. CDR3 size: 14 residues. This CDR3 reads CASKASGNYNEQFF. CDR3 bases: TGTGCCAGCAAGGCTAGCGGGAACTACAATGAGCAGTTCTTC.

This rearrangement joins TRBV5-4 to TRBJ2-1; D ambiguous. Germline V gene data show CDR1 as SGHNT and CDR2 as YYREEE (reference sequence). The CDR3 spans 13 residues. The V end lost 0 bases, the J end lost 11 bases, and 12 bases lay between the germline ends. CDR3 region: CASSLAAVRKQFF. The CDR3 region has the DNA TGTGCCAGCAGCTTGGCGGCGGTTAGGAAGCAGTTCTTC.

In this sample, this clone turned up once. CDR3 in amino acids: CASSFRGYNEQFF. CDR3 bases: TGTGCCAGCAGTTTTCGGGGCTACAATGAGCAGTTCTTC. V gene TRBV28 combines with J gene TRBJ2-1; D is perhaps TRBD2 (5 bases). The CDR3 spans 13 residues. The ends were cut back, 3 bases at V and 3 bases at J, with 6 bases in the middle. Germline lookup yields CDR1 MDHEN and CDR2 SYDVKM.

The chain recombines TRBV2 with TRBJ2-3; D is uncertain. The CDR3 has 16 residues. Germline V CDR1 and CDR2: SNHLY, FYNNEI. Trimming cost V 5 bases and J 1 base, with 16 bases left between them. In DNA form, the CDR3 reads TGTGCCAGCAGTCCGACCGGTGGTAAGGGCACAGATACGCAGTATTTT. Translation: CASSPTGGKGTDTQYF.

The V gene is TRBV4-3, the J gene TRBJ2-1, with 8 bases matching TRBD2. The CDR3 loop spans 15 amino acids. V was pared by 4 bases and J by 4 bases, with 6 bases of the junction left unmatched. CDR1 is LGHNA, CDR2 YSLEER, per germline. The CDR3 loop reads CASSPGGGSYNEQFF. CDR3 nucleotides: TGCGCCAGCAGCCCAGGCGGGGGGTCGTACAATGAGCAGTTCTTC.

This CDR3 reads CASSAAGQGAYEQYF. The CDR3 DNA follows: TGTGCCAGCAGCGCTGCGGGACAGGGAGCCTACGAGCAGTACTTC. J is TRBJ2-7 and V is TRBV9; TRBD1 matches at 9 bases. The CDR3 is 15 residues long. In germline, CDR1 is SGDLS, CDR2 YYNGEE. The V segment lost 3 bases and the J segment 2 bases; nucleotides outside the gene matches: 6.

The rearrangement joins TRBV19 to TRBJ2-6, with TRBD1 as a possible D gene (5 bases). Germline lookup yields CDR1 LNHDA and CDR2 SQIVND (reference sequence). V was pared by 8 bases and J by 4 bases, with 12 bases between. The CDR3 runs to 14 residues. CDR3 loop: CASEPGSGANVLTF. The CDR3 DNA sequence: TGTGCCAGTGAACCAGGGTCAGGGGCCAACGTCCTGACTTTC.

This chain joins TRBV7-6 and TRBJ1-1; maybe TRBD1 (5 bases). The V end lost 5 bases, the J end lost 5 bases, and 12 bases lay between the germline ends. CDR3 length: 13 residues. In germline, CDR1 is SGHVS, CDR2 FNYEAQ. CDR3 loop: CASSLQAGTEAFF. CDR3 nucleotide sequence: TGTGCCAGCAGCCTACAGGCGGGTACTGAAGCTTTCTTT.

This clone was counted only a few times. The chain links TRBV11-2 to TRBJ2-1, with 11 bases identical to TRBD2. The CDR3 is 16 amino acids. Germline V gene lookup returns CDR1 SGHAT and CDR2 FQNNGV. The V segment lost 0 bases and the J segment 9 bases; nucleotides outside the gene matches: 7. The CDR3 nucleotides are TGTGCCAGCAGCTTAGAGAATAGCGGGAGGGCCGGTGAGCAGTTCTTC. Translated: CASSLENSGRAGEQFF.

CDR3 in amino acids: CASTLRALQGDGYTF. CDR3 nucleotide sequence: TGTGCCAGTACCTTGCGGGCCCTTCAAGGGGATGGCTACACCTTC. The V and J genes are TRBV19 and TRBJ1-2; possible D gene TRBD1, 5 bases. V lost 7 bases and J 6 bases, leaving 21 bases between the germline ends. The CDR3 totals 15 residues. CDR1 LNHDA and CDR2 SQIVND come from the germline V gene (reference sequence).

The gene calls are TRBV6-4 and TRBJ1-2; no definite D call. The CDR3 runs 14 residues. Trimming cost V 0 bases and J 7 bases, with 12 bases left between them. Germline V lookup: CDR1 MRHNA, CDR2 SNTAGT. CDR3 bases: TGTGCCAGCAGTGACTCGAATAGGGTTGGTGGCTACACCTTC. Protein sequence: CASSDSNRVGGYTF.

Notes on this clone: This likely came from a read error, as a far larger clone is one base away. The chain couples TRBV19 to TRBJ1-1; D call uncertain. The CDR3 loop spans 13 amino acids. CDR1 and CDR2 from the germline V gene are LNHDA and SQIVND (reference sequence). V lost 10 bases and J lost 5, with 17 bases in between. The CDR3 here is CANRIQTGTEAFF. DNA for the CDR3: TGTGCCAATAGGATACAGACCGGGACTGAAGCTTTCTTT.

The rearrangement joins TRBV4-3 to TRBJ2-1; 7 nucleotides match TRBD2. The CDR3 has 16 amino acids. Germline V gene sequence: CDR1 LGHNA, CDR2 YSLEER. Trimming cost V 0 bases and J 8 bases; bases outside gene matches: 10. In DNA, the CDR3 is TGCGCCAGCAGCCAAGATTTCCTCCAGGGAGGGGATGAGCAGTTCTTC. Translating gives CASSQDFLQGGDEQFF.

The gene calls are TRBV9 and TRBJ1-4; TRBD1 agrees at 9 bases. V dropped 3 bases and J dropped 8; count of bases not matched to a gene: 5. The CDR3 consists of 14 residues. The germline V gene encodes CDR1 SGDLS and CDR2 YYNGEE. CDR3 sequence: CASSEGQGGEKLFF. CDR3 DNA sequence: TGTGCCAGCAGCGAGGGACAGGGTGGAGAAAAACTGTTTTTT.

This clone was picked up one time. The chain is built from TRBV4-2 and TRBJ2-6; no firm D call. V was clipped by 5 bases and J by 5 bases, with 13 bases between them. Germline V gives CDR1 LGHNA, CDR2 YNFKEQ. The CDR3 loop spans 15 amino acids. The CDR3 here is CASSRLQSRANVLTF. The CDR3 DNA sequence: TGTGCCAGCAGCAGGTTACAAAGTCGGGCCAACGTCCTGACTTTC.

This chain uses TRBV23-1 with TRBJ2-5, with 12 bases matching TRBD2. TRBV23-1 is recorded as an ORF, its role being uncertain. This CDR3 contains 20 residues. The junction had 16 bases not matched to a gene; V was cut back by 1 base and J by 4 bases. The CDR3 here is CASSQWYPATSGSRGETQYF. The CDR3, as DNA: TGCGCCAGCAGTCAATGGTACCCGGCGACTAGCGGGAGTAGAGGAGAGACCCAGTACTTC.

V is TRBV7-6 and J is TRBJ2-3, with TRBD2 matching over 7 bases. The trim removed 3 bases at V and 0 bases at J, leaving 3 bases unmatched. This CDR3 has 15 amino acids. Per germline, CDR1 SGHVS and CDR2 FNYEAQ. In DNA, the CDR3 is TGTGCCAGCAGCTTTGCAGCGGGAAGCACAGATACGCAGTATTTT. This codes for CASSFAAGSTDTQYF.

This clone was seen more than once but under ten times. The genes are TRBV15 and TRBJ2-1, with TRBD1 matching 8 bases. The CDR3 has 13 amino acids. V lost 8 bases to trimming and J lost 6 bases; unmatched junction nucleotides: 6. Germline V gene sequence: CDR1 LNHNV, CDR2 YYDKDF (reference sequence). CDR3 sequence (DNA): TGTGCCACCTCTCGAGACAGGGGCAATGAGCAGTTCTTC. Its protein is CATSRDRGNEQFF.

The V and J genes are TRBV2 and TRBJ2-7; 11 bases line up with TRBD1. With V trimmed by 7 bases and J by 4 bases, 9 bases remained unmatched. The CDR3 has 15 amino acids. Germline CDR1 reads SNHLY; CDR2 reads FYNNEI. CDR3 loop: CASILGTGGSYEQYF. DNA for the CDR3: TGTGCCAGCATTCTCGGGACAGGGGGTTCATACGAGCAGTACTTC.

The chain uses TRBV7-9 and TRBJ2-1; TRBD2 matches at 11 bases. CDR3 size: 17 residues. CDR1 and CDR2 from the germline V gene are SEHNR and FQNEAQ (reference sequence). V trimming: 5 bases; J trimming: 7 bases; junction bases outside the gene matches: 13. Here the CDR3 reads CASSLTSGTPSGNEQFF. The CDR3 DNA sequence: TGTGCCAGCAGCCTGACTAGCGGGACCCCCTCGGGGAATGAGCAGTTCTTC.

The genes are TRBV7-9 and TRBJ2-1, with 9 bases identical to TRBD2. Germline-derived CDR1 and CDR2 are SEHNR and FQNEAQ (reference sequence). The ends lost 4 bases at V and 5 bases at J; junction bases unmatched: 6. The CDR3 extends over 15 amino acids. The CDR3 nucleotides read TGTGCCAGCAGCTACGGACTAGCGCGAGACAATGAGCAGTTCTTC. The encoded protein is CASSYGLARDNEQFF.

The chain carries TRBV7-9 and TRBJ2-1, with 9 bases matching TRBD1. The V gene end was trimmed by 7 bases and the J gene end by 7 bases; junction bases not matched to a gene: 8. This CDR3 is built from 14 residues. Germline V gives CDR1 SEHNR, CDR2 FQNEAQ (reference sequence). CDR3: CASTSWTGENEQFF. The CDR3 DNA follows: TGTGCCAGCACCTCCTGGACAGGGGAAAATGAGCAGTTCTTC.

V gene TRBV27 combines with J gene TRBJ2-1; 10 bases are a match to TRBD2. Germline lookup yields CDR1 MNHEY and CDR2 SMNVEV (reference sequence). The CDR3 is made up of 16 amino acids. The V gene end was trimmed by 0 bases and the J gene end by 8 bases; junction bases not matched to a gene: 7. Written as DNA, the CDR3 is TGTGCCAGCAGTTTATCGGCCAGCGGGAGGGGGGATGAGCAGTTCTTC. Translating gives CASSLSASGRGDEQFF.

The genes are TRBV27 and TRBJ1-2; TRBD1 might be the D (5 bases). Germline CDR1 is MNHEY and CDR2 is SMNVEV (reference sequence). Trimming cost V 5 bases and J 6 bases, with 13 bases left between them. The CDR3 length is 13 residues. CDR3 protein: CASSPMGGNGYTF. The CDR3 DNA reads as TGTGCCAGCAGTCCAATGGGGGGGAATGGCTACACCTTC.

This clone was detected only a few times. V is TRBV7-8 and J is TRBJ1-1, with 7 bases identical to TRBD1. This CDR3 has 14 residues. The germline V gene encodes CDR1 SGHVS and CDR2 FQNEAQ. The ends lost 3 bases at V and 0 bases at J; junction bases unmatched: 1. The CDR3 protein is CASSLTGMNTEAFF. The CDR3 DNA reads TGTGCCAGCAGCTTGACAGGGATGAACACTGAAGCTTTCTTT. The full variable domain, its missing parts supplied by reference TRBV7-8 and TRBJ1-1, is GAGVSQSPRYKVAKRGQDVALRCDPISGHVSLFWYQQALGQGPEFLTYFQNEAQLDKSGLPSDRFFAERPEGSVSTLKIQRTQQEDSAVYLCASSLTGMNTEAFFGQGTRLTVV.

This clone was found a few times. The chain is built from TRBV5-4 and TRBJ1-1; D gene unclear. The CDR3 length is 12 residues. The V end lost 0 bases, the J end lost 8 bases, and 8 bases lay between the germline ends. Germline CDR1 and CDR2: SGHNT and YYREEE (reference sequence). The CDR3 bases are TGTGCCAGCAGCTTGGTGGTGGGAGAAGCTTTCTTT. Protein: CASSLVVGEAFF.

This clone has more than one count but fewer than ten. CDR3 sequence: CASSDSGTSGTDTQYF. CDR3 DNA sequence: TGTGCCAGCAGTGACTCAGGGACTAGCGGCACAGATACGCAGTATTTT. The chain couples TRBV6-4 to TRBJ2-3, with TRBD2 identical over 10 bases. The CDR3 extends over 16 amino acids. Germline values: CDR1 MRHNA, CDR2 SNTAGT. Trimming removed 0 bases from V and 1 base from J; junction bases left unmatched: 1.

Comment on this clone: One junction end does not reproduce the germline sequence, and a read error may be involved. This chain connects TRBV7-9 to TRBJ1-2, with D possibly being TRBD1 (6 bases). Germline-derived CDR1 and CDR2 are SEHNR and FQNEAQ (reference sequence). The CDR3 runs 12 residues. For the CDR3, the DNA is TGTGCCAGCAGCTTAAAACGGGGAGACAGGTTATTC. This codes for CASSLKRGDRLF.

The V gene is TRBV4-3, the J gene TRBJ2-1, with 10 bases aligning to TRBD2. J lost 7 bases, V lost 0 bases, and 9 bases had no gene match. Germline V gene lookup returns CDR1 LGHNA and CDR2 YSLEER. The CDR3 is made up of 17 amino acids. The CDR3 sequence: CASSQDLGVAGGNEQFF. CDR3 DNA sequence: TGCGCCAGCAGCCAAGATCTCGGAGTAGCGGGGGGTAATGAGCAGTTCTTC.

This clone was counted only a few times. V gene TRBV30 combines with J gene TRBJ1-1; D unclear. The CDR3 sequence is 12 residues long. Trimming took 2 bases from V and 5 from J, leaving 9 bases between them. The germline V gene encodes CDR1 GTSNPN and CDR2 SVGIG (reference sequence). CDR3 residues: CAWSLGRTEAFF. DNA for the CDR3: TGTGCCTGGAGTCTGGGGAGGACTGAAGCTTTCTTT.